Listed below are T cell receptor beta chains from one sample, sequenced in a study of beta chain features in type 1 diabetes. This table comes from immunoSEQ multiplex PCR, and its TCRdb copy is limited to in-frame clones, with some not included. This table holds 300,000 to 400,000 clones, about 13% found once. Sequencing was performed on naive CD4+ T cells from blood. Every receptor here comes from a woman aged 18 to 35 with type 1 diabetes. Each CDR3 is given with its conserved first and last residue. The D gene is left open where the match is weak. Clone size, where shown, is once, few, many, or a class for clones that have expanded.

TRBJ1-2 | - | TRBV4-3 | - | CASSQDRGTPYGYTF | TGCGCCAGCAGCCAAGATAGGGGGACCCCCTATGGCTACACCTTC
TRBJ1-2 | - | TRBV7-9 | few | CASSPRGNYGYTF | TGTGCCAGCAGTCCCAGGGGTAACTATGGCTACACCTTC
TRBJ2-1 | - | TRBV7-9 | few | CASSPVGDEQFF | TGTGCCAGCAGCCCCGTCGGAGATGAGCAGTTCTTC
TRBJ2-5 | - | TRBV7-2 | few | CASSLYGGYQETQYF | TGTGCCAGCAGCTTATATGGAGGGTATCAAGAGACCCAGTACTTC
TRBJ1-4 | - | TRBV25-1 | few | CASGPPGIPKLFF | TGTGCCAGCGGTCCCCCCGGGATACCGAAACTGTTTTTT
TRBJ1-1 | TRBD1 | TRBV4-3 | few | CASSPGTGGLRTFF | TGCGCCAGCAGCCCGGGGACAGGGGGCCTGCGGACTTTCTTT
TRBJ2-3 | TRBD1 | TRBV7-9 | few | CASSWDRLFTDTQYF | TGTGCCAGCAGCTGGGACAGATTATTCACAGATACGCAGTATTTT
TRBJ1-1 | TRBD1 | TRBV28 | - | CAITDRARTEAFF | TGTGCCATCACGGACAGGGCCAGGACTGAAGCTTTCTTT
TRBJ2-5 | - | TRBV21-1 | - | CASSAAVNTGDQETQYF | TGTGCCAGCAGCGCCGCCGTCAACACAGGGGACCAAGAGACCCAGTACTTC
TRBJ2-7 | - | TRBV7-2 | - | CASSNNEEQYF | TGTGCCAGCAGCAATAATGAGGAGCAGTACTTC